Many counts were recorded for the clone carrying this TCR beta chain. V lost 9 bases and J lost 2, with 10 bases in between. Germline V gene sequence: CDR1 SNHLY, CDR2 FYNNEI. The CDR3 is 12 amino acids. This entry comes from a study of regulatory T cells in long-lasting Graves disease. Study summary: Patients with new Graves' disease had used antithyroid drugs below 3 months.

For TCR beta, libraries came from iRepertoire HTBI primers and Arm-PCR of CDR3 regions. MiXCR, run by TCRdb on the multiplex PCR reads, gives a single entry per CDR3 protein. Of a few hundred thousand distinct CDR3 sequences in the sample, about 13% were seen once. Time point given: newly diagnosed GD, antithyroid drugs for less than 3 months. Construction of the TCR library relied on RNA isolated from PBMCs. The same specimen was also included in a second study, on T cells in Graves' hyperthyroidism and ophthalmopathy. That source notes: Clinical symptoms, serum thyroxine and TRAb, thyroid ultrasound and orbital computed tomography were used for the diagnoses. Primed by the HTBI set, a first-round RT-PCR was run on the TCR CDR3.

The sequence was collected from a man in his thirties or forties with Graves disease. The chain has TRBV2 and TRBJ2-5, with a possible D match to TRBD1 (5 bases). The source material was peripheral blood mononuclear cells (PBMCs), sampled at new diagnosis, from a patient treated with antithyroid drugs. The CDR3: CARIQVQETQYF. The CDR3 DNA sequence: TGTGCCAGAATACAGGTTCAAGAGACCCAGTACTTC.